This T cell receptor (beta chain) originates from a study of patients and donors after allogeneic stem cell transplantation. From the RT-PCR reads, TCRdb called clonotypes with MiXCR, one entry per CDR3 protein. Of approximately 160,000 distinct CDR3 sequences in the sample, approximately 24% were seen once. CDR1 is MNHEY, CDR2 SVGAGI, per germline. V gave up 6 bases and J gave up 3 bases, with 9 bases separating them. The CDR3 is 13 amino acids. Ten or more counts support this clonotype. The rearrangement links TRBV6-5 to TRBJ1-5; D may be TRBD1 (5 bases). This sequence was found in a human donor who was either an allogeneic HSCT recipient or a stem cell or donor lymphocyte infusion donor (not recorded which). It is not recorded whose cells these are; they may come from a transplant donor. The specimen was blood, either unsorted or a sorted T cell fraction (not recorded which). CDR3 sequence: CASSGGVNQPQHF. CDR3 in DNA: TGTGCCAGCAGCGGGGGAGTCAATCAGCCCCAGCATTTT.